Many counts were recorded for the clone carrying this T cell receptor beta chain. Its antigen is still unknown. These data come from a study of blood T cells in healthy people across ages. Study-level results: Across the age range, TCR beta diversity per million T cells fell in a roughly linear way.

The CDR3 spans 16 residues. The ends lost 1 base at V and 7 bases at J; junction bases unmatched: 11. The germline V gene has CDR1 SGHTA and CDR2 FQGNSA. Primed by a sample-barcoded 5' primer and a J-beta primer mix, a second PCR proceeded for 7 to 11 cycles. TCRdb re-analysed the 5' RACE reads in MiXCR, keeping a single row per CDR3 protein. The repertoire holds about 930,000 distinct CDR3 sequences, with roughly 29% as singletons. The same data also went into a second study, on T cells of mothers and their children.

The clonotype comes from a woman between 40 and 50 years old in good health. Material for sequencing was blood. The chain links TRBV7-2 to TRBJ1-2; 8 positions agree with TRBD1. CDR3 sequence (DNA): TGTGCCAGCAGCTTAGGATTAGGGCAGGGGGCAGGTGGCTACACCTTC. Protein product: CASSLGLGQGAGGYTF.